Listed below are T cell receptor beta chains from one sample, sequenced in a study of T-cell reconstitution after alpha-beta-depleted transplantation in children. TCRdb processed the PCR reads anew with MiXCR; each CDR3 protein has one entry. The sample contains 900,000 or so distinct CDR3 sequences, roughly 15% of which appear only once. This sample comprised PBMCs, mostly from graft donor cells, obtained 360 days after TCRalphabeta/CD19-depleted stem cell transplant. The receptors shown here come from a male patient under 18 who had a stem cell transplant for acute lymphoblastic leukemia, so the T cells may come from the graft donor. Both conserved end residues are part of each CDR3. Fields, in order: D gene, J gene, clone size, V gene, CDR3 DNA, CDR3 protein. The D gene is left open where the match is weak. Some rows mark clone size as missing; the rest say once, few, many or name a class of expanded clone.

NA TRBJ1-6 few TRBV6-2/TRBV6-3 TGTGCCAGCAGTCGGACAGCCACAGACTTTAATTCACCCCTCCACTTT CASSRTATDFNSPLHF
NA TRBJ2-1 few TRBV12-3/TRBV12-4 TGTGCCAGCAGTTTACAGGGGACCCAGCCATCCAATGAGCAGTTCTTC CASSLQGTQPSNEQFF
NA TRBJ1-5 NA TRBV3-1 TGTGCCAGCAGCCGGGGCAGCGCGGAAAATCAGCCCCAGCATTTT CASSRGSAENQPQHF
NA TRBJ2-3 few TRBV5-5 TGTGCCAGCAGCGCCGACAGAAGCACAGATACGCAGTATTTT CASSADRSTDTQYF
NA TRBJ2-3 once TRBV18 TGTGCCAGCTCACCACCCGAAACGGCTCGGCGGGGAGATACGCAGTATTTT CASSPPETARRGDTQYF
TRBD1 TRBJ1-6 few TRBV27 TGTGCCAGCAGGGGGATGGACAGGGGCTGGTCACCCCTCCACTTT CASRGMDRGWSPLHF
NA TRBJ1-1 NA TRBV5-4 TGTGCCAGCAGCTTGGCCGCGCTCCCAAACACTGAAGCTTTCTTT CASSLAALPNTEAFF
NA TRBJ1-5 NA TRBV4-1 TGCGCCAGCAGCGACAGACAGTGGGATCTCAATCAGCCCCAGCATTTT CASSDRQWDLNQPQHF
NA TRBJ2-1 many TRBV30 TGTGCCTGGAAGGTGCGGGGAGCGGCGATGCCCCAGTTCTTC CAWKVRGAAMPQFF
NA TRBJ1-1 few TRBV7-9 TGTGCCAGCAGCTTAGCCCCGGGACCTTTGAACACTGAAGCTTTCTTT CASSLAPGPLNTEAFF
NA TRBJ2-7 many TRBV10-3 TGTGCCATCAGTGAACGGGTTTACGAGCAGTACTTC CAISERVYEQYF
TRBD2 TRBJ2-1 NA TRBV5-1 TGCGCCAGCAGCTTGGAGACTAGCGGGGGGACCAATGAGCAGTTCTTC CASSLETSGGTNEQFF
NA TRBJ2-3 NA TRBV6-1 TGTGCCAGCACCCCTGGTGGAGGGCTCACAGATACGCAGTATTTT CASTPGGGLTDTQYF
NA TRBJ2-3 NA TRBV20-1 TGCAGTGCTAGTATAATCACTAGTGGCACAGATACGCAGTATTTT CSASIITSGTDTQYF